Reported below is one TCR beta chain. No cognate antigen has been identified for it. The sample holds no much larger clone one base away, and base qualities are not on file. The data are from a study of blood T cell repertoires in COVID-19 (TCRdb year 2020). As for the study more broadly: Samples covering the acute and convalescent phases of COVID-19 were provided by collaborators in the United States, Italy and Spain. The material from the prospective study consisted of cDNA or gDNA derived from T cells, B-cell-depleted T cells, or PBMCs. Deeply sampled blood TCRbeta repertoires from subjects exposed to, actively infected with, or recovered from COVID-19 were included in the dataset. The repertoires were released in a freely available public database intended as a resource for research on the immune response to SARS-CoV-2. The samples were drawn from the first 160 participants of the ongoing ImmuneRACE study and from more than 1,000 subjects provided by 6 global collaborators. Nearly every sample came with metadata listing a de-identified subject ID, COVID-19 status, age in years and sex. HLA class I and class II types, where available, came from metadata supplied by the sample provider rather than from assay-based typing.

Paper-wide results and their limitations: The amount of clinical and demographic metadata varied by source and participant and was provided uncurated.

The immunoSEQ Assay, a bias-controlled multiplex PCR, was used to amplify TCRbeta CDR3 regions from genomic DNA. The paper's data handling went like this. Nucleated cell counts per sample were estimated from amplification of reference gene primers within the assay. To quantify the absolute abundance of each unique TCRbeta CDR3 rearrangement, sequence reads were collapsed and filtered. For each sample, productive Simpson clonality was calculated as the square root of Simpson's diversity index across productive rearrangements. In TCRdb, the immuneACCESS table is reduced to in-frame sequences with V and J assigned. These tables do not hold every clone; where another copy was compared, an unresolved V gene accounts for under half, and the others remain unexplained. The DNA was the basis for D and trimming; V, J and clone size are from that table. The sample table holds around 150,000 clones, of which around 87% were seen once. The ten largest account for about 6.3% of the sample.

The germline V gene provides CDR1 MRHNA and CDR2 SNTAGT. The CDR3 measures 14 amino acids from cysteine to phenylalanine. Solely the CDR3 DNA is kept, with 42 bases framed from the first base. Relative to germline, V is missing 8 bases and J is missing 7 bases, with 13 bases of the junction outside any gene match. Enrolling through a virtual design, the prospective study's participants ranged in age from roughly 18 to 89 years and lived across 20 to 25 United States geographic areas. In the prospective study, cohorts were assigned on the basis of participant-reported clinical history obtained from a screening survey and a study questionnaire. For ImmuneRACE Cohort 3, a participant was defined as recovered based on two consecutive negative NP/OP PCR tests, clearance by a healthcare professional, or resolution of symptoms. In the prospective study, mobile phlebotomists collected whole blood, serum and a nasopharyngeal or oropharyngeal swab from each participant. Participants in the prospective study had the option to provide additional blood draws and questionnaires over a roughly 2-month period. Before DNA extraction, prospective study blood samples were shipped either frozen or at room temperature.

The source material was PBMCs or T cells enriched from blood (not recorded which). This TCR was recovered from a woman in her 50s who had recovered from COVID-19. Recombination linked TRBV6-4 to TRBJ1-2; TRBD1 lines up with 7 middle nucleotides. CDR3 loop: CASSTGVRSRGYTF. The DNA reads TGTGCCAGCTCTACAGGGGTCCGATCCCGTGGCTACACCTTC.